Sequencing of this T cell receptor beta chain was carried out in a study of Graves' ophthalmopathy and Graves' hyperthyroidism. Ineligible for inclusion were patients with other autoimmune diseases, uncontrolled infections, pregnancy or lactation. The PBMCs originated from around 11 ml of fresh peripheral blood. General study results and limits: From stable hyperthyroidism, ophthalmopathy was separated by a 13-signature model with 85% to 90% sensitivity and roughly 84% specificity.

Using RNA transcripts, the TCR beta CDR3 regions were amplified. The library came from an HTBI-primed first-round RT-PCR and a second-round multiplex PCR. A single record per CDR3 protein comes from TCRdb applying MiXCR to the multiplex PCR reads. The sample consists of almost 750,000 distinct CDR3 sequences, approximately 40% of them appearing once. Concerning this clonotype itself: The antigen remains undetermined.

Germline V gene sequence: CDR1 SEHNR, CDR2 FQNEAQ (reference sequence). The CDR3 covers 17 residues. With 1 base removed from V and 2 bases from J, the gap between germline ends came to 18 bases. Sequenced: peripheral blood. This TCR came from an adult man with Graves' ophthalmopathy. V is TRBV7-9 and J is TRBJ2-7; possibly TRBD2 for D (5 bases). CDR3 sequence (DNA): TGTGCCAGCAGCTTAGATTCGGGGTTAGACCCAACCTACGAGCAGTACTTC. The encoded protein is CASSLDSGLDPTYEQYF.